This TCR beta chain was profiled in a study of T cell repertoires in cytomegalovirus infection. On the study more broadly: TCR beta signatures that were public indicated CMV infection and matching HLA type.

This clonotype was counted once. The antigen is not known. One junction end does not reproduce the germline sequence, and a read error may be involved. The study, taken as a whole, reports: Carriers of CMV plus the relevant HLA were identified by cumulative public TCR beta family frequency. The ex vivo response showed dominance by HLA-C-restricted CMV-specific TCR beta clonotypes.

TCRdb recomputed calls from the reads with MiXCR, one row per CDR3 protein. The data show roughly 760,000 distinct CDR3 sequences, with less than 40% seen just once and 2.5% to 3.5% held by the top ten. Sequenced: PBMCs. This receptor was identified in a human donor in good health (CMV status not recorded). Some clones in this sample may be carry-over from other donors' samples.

Here the CDR3 reads CASSEVGNQETKYF. In DNA form, the CDR3 reads TGTGCCAGCAGTGAAGTTGGGAACCAAGAGACCAAGTACTTC. The chain recombines TRBV6-1 with TRBJ2-5; the D is unclear. Germline V lookup: CDR1 MNHNS, CDR2 SASEGT. This CDR3 is 14 amino acids long.